Here is one TCR beta chain with its context. The CDR3 has 13 residues. V shed 8 bases and J shed 3 bases, with 16 bases lying between them. The V gene's germline CDR1 is SQVTM and CDR2 ANQGSEA. This sample was included in a study of beta chain features in type 1 diabetes. As every portion of the isolated RNA was reverse transcribed, the sequencing read expressed TCRB transcripts. TCRdb's table, derived via immunoSEQ multiplex PCR, lists solely in-frame clones and lacks some. The sample shows 240,000 or so clones, 68% of them seen only once. Sequenced sample: naive CD4+ T cells from blood. The sequence derives from a man under 40 in good health. V and J are TRBV29-1 and TRBJ1-1, with D tentatively TRBD1 (5 bases). The CDR3 here is CSSSLQGHTEAFF. CDR3 bases: TGCAGCTCCTCCCTCCAGGGCCACACTGAAGCTTTCTTT.